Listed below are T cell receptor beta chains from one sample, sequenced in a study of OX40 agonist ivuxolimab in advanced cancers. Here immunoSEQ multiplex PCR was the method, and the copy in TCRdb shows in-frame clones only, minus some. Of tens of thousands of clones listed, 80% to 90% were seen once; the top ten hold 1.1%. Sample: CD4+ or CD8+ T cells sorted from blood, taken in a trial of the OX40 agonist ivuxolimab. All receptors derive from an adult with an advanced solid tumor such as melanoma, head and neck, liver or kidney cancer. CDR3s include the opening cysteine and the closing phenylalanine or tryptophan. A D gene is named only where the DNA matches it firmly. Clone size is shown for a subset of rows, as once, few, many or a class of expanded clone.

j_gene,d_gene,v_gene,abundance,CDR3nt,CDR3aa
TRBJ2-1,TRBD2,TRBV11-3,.,TGTGCCAGCAGCTTATATTTCAGCGGGGTGGGGGATGAGCAGTTCTTC,CASSLYFSGVGDEQFF
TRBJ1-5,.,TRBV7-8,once,TGTGCCAGCAGCTCAGCGGGGACCTCAGCTCAGCCCCAGCATTTT,CASSSAGTSAQPQHF
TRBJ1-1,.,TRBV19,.,TGTGCCAGTAGTGGAAAGGACAGTATGAACACTGAAGCTTTCTTT,CASSGKDSMNTEAFF
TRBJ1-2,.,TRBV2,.,TGTGCCAGCAGTGAAGCGGGGGGAAGATATGGCTACACCTTC,CASSEAGGRYGYTF
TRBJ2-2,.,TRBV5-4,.,TGTGCCAGCAGCTTAGGACACAAGAACACCGGGGAGCTGTTTTTT,CASSLGHKNTGELFF
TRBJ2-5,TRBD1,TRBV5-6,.,TGTGCCAGCAGCATTCCGGGACAGGGAGGGGAGACCCAGTACTTC,CASSIPGQGGETQYF
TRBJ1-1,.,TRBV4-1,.,TGCGCCAGCAGTCAAGGGGAGGGGTTTATCATGAACACTGAAGCTTTCTTT,CASSQGEGFIMNTEAFF
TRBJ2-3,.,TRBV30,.,TGTGCCTGGACAGGGGGGGGCACAGATACGCAGTATTTT,CAWTGGGTDTQYF
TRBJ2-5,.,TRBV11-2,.,TGTGCCAGCAGCTTATTGGGGGAATCGCAAGAGACCCAGTACTTC,CASSLLGESQETQYF
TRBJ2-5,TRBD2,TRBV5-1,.,TGCGCCAGCAGCTTGGGCCCGGGGGGGGCCCAAGAGACCCAGTACTTC,CASSLGPGGAQETQYF
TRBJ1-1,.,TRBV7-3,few,TGTGCCAGCAGCTTATGGGGAGGGGGAGAGAACACTGAAGCTTTCTTT,CASSLWGGGENTEAFF
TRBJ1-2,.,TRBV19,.,TGTGCCAGTAGTACCAGAGACAGCCTCTACACCTTC,CASSTRDSLYTF
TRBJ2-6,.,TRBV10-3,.,TGTGCCATCAGTGATTCGGGGCCTGGGGCCAACGTCCTGACTTTC,CAISDSGPGANVLTF
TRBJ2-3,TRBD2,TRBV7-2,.,TGTGCCAGCAGCTTAGAGGTTGGGGGGGGCACAGATACGCAGTATTTT,CASSLEVGGGTDTQYF
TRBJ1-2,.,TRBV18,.,TGTGCCAGCTCACCACCGACAGGTCTCTATGGCTACACCTTC,CASSPPTGLYGYTF
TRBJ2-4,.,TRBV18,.,TGTGCCAGCTCACCGGCGGTAGCCAAAAACATTCAGTACTTC,CASSPAVAKNIQYF
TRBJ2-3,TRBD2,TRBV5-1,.,TGCGCCAGCAGCTTGGCTAGCGGGGGGGTAGATACGCAGTATTTT,CASSLASGGVDTQYF
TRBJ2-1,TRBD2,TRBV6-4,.,TGTGCCAGCAAGGGGACTAGAAACTCGAATGAGCAGTTCTTC,CASKGTRNSNEQFF